Described below is a single T cell receptor beta chain sequence and its context. The data were obtained in a study of blood T cell repertoires in COVID-19. CDR3 size: 12 residues. The germline V gene encodes CDR1 SGHRS and CDR2 YFSETQ. The V gene lost 7 bases and the J gene lost 2 bases, with 9 bases spanning the gap. Generated by immunoSEQ multiplex PCR, the TCRdb table keeps only in-frame clones and is missing some. The sample yields under 200,000 clones, around 85% seen once. The clonotype originates from a man aged 55-75 years who had recovered from COVID-19. The sequenced sample consisted of peripheral blood. J is TRBJ1-2 and V is TRBV5-1; D uncertain. In DNA, the CDR3 is TGCGCCAGCGCGGAGGTAAACTATGGCTACACCTTC. This sequence encodes CASAEVNYGYTF.